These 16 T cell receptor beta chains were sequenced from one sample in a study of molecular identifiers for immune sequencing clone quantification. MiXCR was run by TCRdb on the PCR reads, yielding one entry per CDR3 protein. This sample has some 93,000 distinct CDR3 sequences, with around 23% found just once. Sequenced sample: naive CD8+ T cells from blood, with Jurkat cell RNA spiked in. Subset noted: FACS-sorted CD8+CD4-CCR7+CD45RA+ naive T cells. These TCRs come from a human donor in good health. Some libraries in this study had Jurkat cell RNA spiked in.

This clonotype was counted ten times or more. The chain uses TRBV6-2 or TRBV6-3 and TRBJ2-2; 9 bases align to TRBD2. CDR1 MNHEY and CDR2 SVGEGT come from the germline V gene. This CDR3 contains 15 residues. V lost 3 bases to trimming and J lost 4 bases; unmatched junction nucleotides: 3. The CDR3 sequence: CASSYKREVTGELFF. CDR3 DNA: TGTGCCAGCAGTTATAAGCGGGAGGTCACCGGGGAGCTGTTTTTT.

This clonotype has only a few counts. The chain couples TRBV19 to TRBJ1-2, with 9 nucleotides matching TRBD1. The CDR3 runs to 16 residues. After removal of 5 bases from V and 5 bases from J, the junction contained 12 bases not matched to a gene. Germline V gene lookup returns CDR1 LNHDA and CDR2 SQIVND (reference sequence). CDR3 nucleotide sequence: TGTGCCAGTAGTGAAGGGACAGGGAAATCAAGATATGGCTACACCTTC. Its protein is CASSEGTGKSRYGYTF.

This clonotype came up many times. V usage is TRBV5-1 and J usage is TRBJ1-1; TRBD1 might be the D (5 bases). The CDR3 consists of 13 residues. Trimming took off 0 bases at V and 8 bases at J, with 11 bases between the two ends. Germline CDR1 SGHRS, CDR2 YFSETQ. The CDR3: CASSLGGAAEAFF. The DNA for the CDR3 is TGCGCCAGCAGCTTGGGTGGGGCGGCCGAAGCTTTCTTT.

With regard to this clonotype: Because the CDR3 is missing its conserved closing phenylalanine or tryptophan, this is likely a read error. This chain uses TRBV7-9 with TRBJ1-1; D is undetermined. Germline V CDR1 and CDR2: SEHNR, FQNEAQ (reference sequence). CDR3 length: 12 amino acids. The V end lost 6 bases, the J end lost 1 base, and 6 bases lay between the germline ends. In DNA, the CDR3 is TGTGCCAGCAGTCGGGGGAACACTGAAGCTTTCCTT. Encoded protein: CASSRGNTEAFL.

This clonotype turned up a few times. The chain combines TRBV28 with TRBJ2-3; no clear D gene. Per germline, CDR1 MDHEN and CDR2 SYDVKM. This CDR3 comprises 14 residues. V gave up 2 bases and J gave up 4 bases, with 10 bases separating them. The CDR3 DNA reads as TGTGCCAGCAGTTTACCTTCGACCTCAGATACGCAGTATTTT. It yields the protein CASSLPSTSDTQYF.

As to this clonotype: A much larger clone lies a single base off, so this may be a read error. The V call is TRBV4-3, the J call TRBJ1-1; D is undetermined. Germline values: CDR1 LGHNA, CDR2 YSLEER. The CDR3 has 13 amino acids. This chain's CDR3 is CASSHGDGPEALF. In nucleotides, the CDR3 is TGCGCCAGCAGCCACGGAGATGGACCTGAAGCTCTCTTT.

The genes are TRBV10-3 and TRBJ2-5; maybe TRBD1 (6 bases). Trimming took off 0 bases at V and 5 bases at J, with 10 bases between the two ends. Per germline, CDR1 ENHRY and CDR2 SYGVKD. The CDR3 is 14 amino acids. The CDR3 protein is CAISESQGGETQYF. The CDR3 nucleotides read TGTGCCATCAGTGAGTCACAGGGCGGTGAGACCCAGTACTTC.

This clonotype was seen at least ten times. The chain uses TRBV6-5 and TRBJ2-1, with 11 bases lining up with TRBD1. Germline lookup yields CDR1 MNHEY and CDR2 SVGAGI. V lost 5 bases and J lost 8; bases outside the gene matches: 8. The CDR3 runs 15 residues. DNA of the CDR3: TGTGCCAGCAGTCCGGGACAGGGGGTGGTCTATGAGCAGTTCTTC. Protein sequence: CASSPGQGVVYEQFF.

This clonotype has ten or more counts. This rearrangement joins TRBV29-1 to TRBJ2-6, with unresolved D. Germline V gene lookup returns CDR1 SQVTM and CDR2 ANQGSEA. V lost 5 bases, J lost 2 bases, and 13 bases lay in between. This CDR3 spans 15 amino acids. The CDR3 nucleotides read TGCAGCGTTCTGGCCACAACGACTGGGGCCAACGTCCTGACTTTC. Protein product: CSVLATTTGANVLTF.

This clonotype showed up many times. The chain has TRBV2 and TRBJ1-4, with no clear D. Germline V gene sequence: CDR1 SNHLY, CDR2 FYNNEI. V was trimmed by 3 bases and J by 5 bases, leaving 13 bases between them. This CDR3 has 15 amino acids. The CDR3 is CASSDSGGRNEKLFF. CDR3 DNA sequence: TGTGCCAGCAGTGATTCTGGCGGGAGGAATGAAAAACTGTTTTTT. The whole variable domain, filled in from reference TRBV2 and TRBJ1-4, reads EPEVTQTPSHQVTQMGQEVILRCVPISNHLYFYWYRQILGQKVEFLVSFYNNEISEKSEIFDDQFSVERPDGSNFTLKIRSTKLEDSAMYFCASSDSGGRNEKLFFGSGTQLSVL.

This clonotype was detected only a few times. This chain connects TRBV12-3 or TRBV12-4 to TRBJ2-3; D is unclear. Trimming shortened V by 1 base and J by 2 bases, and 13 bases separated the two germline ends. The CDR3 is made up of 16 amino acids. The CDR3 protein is CASSLGEETITDTQYF. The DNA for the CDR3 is TGTGCCAGCAGTTTAGGTGAGGAGACAATCACAGATACGCAGTATTTT.

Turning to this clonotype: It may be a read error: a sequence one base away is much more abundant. The CDR3 nucleotides read TGTACCAGCAGAAACGGCATTTACACTGAAGCTTTCTTT. The encoded protein is CTSRNGIYTEAFF. The J gene is TRBJ1-1, the V gene TRBV6-5, with unresolved D. The germline gives CDR1 MNHEY, CDR2 SVGAGI. The CDR3 runs 13 residues.

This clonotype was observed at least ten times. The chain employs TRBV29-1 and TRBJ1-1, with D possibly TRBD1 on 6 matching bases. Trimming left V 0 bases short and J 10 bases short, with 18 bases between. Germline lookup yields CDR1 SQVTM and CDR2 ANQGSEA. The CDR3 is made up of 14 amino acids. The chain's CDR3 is CSVEDPKGVVGAFF. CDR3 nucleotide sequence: TGCAGCGTTGAAGATCCGAAGGGGGTTGTGGGAGCTTTCTTT. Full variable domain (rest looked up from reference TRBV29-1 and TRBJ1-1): SAVISQKPSRDICQRGTSLTIQCQVDSQVTMMFWYRQQPGQSLTLIATANQGSEATYESGFVIDKFPISRPNLTFSTLTVSNMSPEDSSIYLCSVEDPKGVVGAFFGQGTRLTVV.

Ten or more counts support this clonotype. The CDR3 loop is CASSRLPQTAVTGELFF. As DNA, the CDR3 is TGTGCCAGCAGCCGATTACCGCAGACCGCGGTGACCGGGGAGCTGTTTTTT. The chain has TRBV14 and TRBJ2-2; no clear D. CDR1 and CDR2 (germline): SGHDN, FVKESK. The V gene lost 4 bases and the J gene lost 5 bases, with 20 bases spanning the gap. This CDR3 contains 17 residues. The whole variable domain, filled in from reference TRBV14 and TRBJ2-2, reads EAGVTQFPSHSVIEKGQTVTLRCDPISGHDNLYWYRRVMGKEIKFLLHFVKESKQDESGMPNNRFLAERTGGTYSTLKVQPAELEDSGVYFCASSRLPQTAVTGELFFGEGSRLTVL.

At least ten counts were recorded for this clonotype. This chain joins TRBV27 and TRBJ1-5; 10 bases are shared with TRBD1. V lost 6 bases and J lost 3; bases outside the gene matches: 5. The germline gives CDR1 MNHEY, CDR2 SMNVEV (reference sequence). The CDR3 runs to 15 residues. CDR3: CASSSGTGDNQPQHF. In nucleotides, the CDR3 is TGTGCCAGCAGCTCCGGGACAGGGGACAATCAGCCCCAGCATTTT.

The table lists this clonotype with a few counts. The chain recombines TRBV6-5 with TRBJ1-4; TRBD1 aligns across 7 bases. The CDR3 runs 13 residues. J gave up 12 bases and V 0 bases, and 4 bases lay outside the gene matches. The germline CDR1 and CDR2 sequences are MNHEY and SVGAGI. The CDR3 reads CASSYSSQGELFF. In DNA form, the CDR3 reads TGTGCCAGCAGTTACTCGAGTCAGGGGGAACTGTTTTTT.